This entry lists 31 T cell receptor beta chains sequenced from one sample in a study of OX40 agonist ivuxolimab in advanced cancers. Clones were read by immunoSEQ multiplex PCR, and TCRdb kept only the in-frame ones, dropping some. This sample has tens of thousands of clones; under 90% occur once, and the top ten carry around 9.3%. Here the sequenced sample was CD4+ or CD8+ T cells sorted from blood, taken in a trial of the OX40 agonist ivuxolimab. The receptor set was obtained from an adult with an advanced solid tumor such as melanoma, head and neck, liver or kidney cancer.

The rearrangement links TRBV14 to TRBJ2-7; D is uncertain. There are 15 residues in the CDR3. Trimming cost V 3 bases and J 2 bases, with 14 bases left between them. Germline CDR1 is SGHDN and CDR2 is FVKESK. The CDR3 nucleotides are TGTGCCAGCAGCCACCGCAGAGACCCCACCTACGAGCAGTACTTC. This codes for CASSHRRDPTYEQYF.

This chain links TRBV5-1 with TRBJ2-7; D not resolved. Germline V CDR1 and CDR2: SGHRS, YFSETQ. The V end lost 2 bases, the J end lost 3 bases, and 9 bases lay between the germline ends. The CDR3 loop spans 13 amino acids. The DNA for the CDR3 is TGCGCCAGCAGCTTCGACATCAACTACGAGCAGTACTTC. This sequence encodes CASSFDINYEQYF.

The V call is TRBV27, the J call TRBJ1-1; D uncertain. Between the trimmed V and J ends, which lost 4 bases and 11 bases, there was a span of 11 bases. This CDR3 has 11 amino acids. The germline gives CDR1 MNHEY, CDR2 SMNVEV (reference sequence). The CDR3 loop is CASSYQTVAFF. The CDR3 bases are TGTGCCAGCAGTTATCAGACGGTGGCTTTCTTT.

This clone has a handful of counts. J is TRBJ2-7 and V is TRBV6-5; TRBD2 might be the D (6 bases). CDR1 is MNHEY, CDR2 SVGAGI, per germline. V lost 0 bases and J lost 2, with 14 bases in between. The CDR3 totals 16 residues. The CDR3 loop reads CASSYSTSPSPYEQYF. The CDR3 DNA is TGTGCCAGCAGTTACTCGACTAGTCCGTCTCCCTACGAGCAGTACTTC.

The CDR3 sequence is CASSPGDRGHQPQHF. Written as DNA, the CDR3 is TGTGCCAGCAGCCCGGGGGACAGGGGGCATCAGCCCCAGCATTTT. The J gene is TRBJ1-5, the V gene TRBV28; 12 bases line up with TRBD1. Unmatched junction bases numbered 5, after V lost 6 bases and J lost 5 bases. The germline V gene has CDR1 MDHEN and CDR2 SYDVKM. The CDR3 is 15 amino acids.

The J gene is TRBJ2-7, the V gene TRBV6-5; TRBD2 matches 8 bases. Germline trimming cut 10 bases from V and 6 bases from J; bases unmatched to any gene: 2. CDR3 length: 10 amino acids. Germline V gives CDR1 MNHEY, CDR2 SVGAGI. The chain's CDR3 is CATGRGEQYF. The DNA for the CDR3 is TGTGCCACCGGGAGGGGCGAGCAGTACTTC.

The chain carries TRBV7-2 and TRBJ2-2; a weak D match, TRBD1 (5 bases). CDR1 is SGHTA and CDR2 is FQGNSA in the germline V gene. With 2 bases removed from V and 1 base from J, the gap between germline ends came to 8 bases. The CDR3 covers 15 residues. The CDR3 sequence is CASSLRGLNTGELFF. The DNA of the CDR3 is TGTGCCAGCAGCTTAAGGGGCCTGAACACCGGGGAGCTGTTTTTT.

The chain has TRBV30 and TRBJ2-7, with 7 bases identical to TRBD1. From germline, CDR1 is GTSNPN and CDR2 SVGIG (reference sequence). This CDR3 contains 12 residues. V lost 3 bases to trimming and J lost 3 bases; unmatched junction nucleotides: 2. Written as DNA, the CDR3 is TGTGCCTGGAGAAGGGGGCTCTACGAGCAGTACTTC. Translating gives CAWRRGLYEQYF.

This chain uses TRBV28 with TRBJ2-7; 10 nucleotides align to TRBD1. The V segment lost 0 bases and the J segment 4 bases; nucleotides outside the gene matches: 3. Germline CDR1 and CDR2: MDHEN and SYDVKM. This CDR3 contains 15 residues. In nucleotides, the CDR3 is TGTGCCAGCAGTTTATGGCGACAGGGGGCTTACGAGCAGTACTTC. This codes for CASSLWRQGAYEQYF.

The chain couples TRBV7-2 to TRBJ2-1; D is undetermined. V lost 0 bases, J lost 3 bases, and 0 bases lay in between. CDR1 is SGHTA and CDR2 is FQGNSA in the germline V gene. CDR3 length: 12 amino acids. The CDR3 here is CASSLAYNEQFF. The DNA of the CDR3 is TGTGCCAGCAGCTTAGCCTACAATGAGCAGTTCTTC.

The V gene is TRBV18, the J gene TRBJ2-5; the D is unclear. The V end lost 5 bases, the J end lost 5 bases, and 15 bases lay between the germline ends. The CDR3 has 14 amino acids. CDR1 KGHSH and CDR2 LQKENI come from the germline V gene. In nucleotides, the CDR3 is TGTGCCAGCTCAGCGTACGGACCTCAGGAGACCCAGTACTTC. Amino acids: CASSAYGPQETQYF. The variable domain in full, with the rest retrieved from reference TRBV18 and TRBJ2-5, is NAGVMQNPRHLVRRRGQEARLRCSPMKGHSHVYWYRQLPEEGLKFMVYLQKENIIDESGMPKERFSAEFPKEGPSILRIQQVVRGDSAAYFCASSAYGPQETQYFGPGTRLLVL.

The chain uses TRBV10-2 and TRBJ2-7, with TRBD1 matching 7 bases. Germline assignment: CDR1 WSHSY and CDR2 SAAADI. V lost 8 bases and J lost 0; bases outside the gene matches: 7. The CDR3 runs to 14 residues. CDR3 sequence (DNA): TGCGCCAGCCGCTTCCGGGACAGCTCCTACGAGCAGTACTTC. Protein product: CASRFRDSSYEQYF.

The chain links TRBV5-1 to TRBJ2-7; no definite D call. V was clipped by 4 bases and J by 5 bases, with 16 bases between them. Germline values: CDR1 SGHRS, CDR2 YFSETQ. The CDR3 contains 14 residues. The CDR3: CASSPQARHHEQYF. The DNA for the CDR3 is TGCGCCAGCAGCCCCCAGGCGAGACACCACGAGCAGTACTTC.

This rearrangement joins TRBV5-1 to TRBJ2-3, with D possibly matching TRBD2 (5 bases). The CDR3 spans 14 residues. V lost 4 bases and J lost 2, with 11 bases in between. Looked up from germline, CDR1 is SGHRS and CDR2 is YFSETQ. The CDR3: CASSRGEPTDTQYF. The DNA of the CDR3 is TGCGCCAGCAGCCGGGGAGAACCCACAGATACGCAGTATTTT.

This sequence joins TRBV19 and TRBJ2-3; possibly TRBD1 for D (6 bases). Germline CDR1 reads LNHDA; CDR2 reads SQIVND (reference sequence). The germline V and J ends were trimmed by 7 bases and 2 bases, with 16 bases remaining between them. This CDR3 is built from 15 residues. CDR3 protein: CASTSSGDHTDTQYF. The CDR3 DNA reads TGTGCCAGTACCTCCTCAGGGGATCACACAGATACGCAGTATTTT. The whole variable domain, remainder taken from reference TRBV19 and TRBJ2-3, is DGGITQSPKYLFRKEGQNVTLSCEQNLNHDAMYWYRQDPGQGLRLIYYSQIVNDFQKGDIAEGYSVSREKKESFPLTVTSAQKNPTAFYLCASTSSGDHTDTQYFGPGTRLTVL.

CDR3 nucleotides: TGCAGCGTTGACGGTGTGAACACTGAAGCTTTCTTT. Amino acids: CSVDGVNTEAFF. The V and J genes are TRBV29-1 and TRBJ1-1; D gene ambiguous. The germline V and J ends were trimmed by 3 bases and 0 bases, with 5 bases remaining between them. The CDR3 runs to 12 residues. The germline V gene encodes CDR1 SQVTM and CDR2 ANQGSEA.

The CDR3 sequence is CSVPRDRAPYNEQFF. CDR3 nucleotides: TGCAGCGTCCCCAGAGATAGGGCCCCCTACAATGAGCAGTTCTTC. This rearrangement joins TRBV29-1 to TRBJ2-1, with D unresolved. Germline loops: CDR1 SQVTM, CDR2 ANQGSEA. V shed 6 bases and J shed 2 bases, with 17 bases lying between them. CDR3 length: 15 residues.

The chain combines TRBV27 with TRBJ2-7; 9 bases agree with TRBD1. This CDR3 is 14 amino acids long. The junction had 4 bases not matched to a gene; V was cut back by 5 bases and J by 2 bases. CDR1 and CDR2 (germline): MNHEY, SMNVEV (reference sequence). CDR3 in amino acids: CASSGGQGAYEQYF. CDR3 DNA sequence: TGTGCCAGCAGTGGGGGACAGGGTGCCTACGAGCAGTACTTC.

The chain couples TRBV7-2 to TRBJ2-3; 8 bases line up with TRBD2. After removal of 11 bases from V and 2 bases from J, the junction contained 15 bases not matched to a gene. This CDR3 is 16 amino acids long. Germline-derived CDR1 and CDR2 are SGHTA and FQGNSA. CDR3: CAVTRVAGGPTDTQYF. DNA of the CDR3: TGTGCCGTAACGAGGGTGGCGGGAGGACCCACAGATACGCAGTATTTT.

This clone has more than one count but fewer than ten. The J gene is TRBJ2-2, the V gene TRBV10-2; TRBD1 is a possible D gene (5 bases). The length of the CDR3 is 15 residues. V was shortened by 6 bases and J by 3 bases, with 14 bases between the two germline ends. Per the germline V gene, CDR1 is WSHSY and CDR2 is SAAADI. The CDR3 DNA reads as TGCGCCAGCAGGCCCAAAGGCAGGGACACCGGGGAGCTGTTTTTT. Protein sequence: CASRPKGRDTGELFF.

The rearrangement uses TRBV10-3 and TRBJ2-7; D possibly corresponds to TRBD2 (5 bases). Germline V CDR1 and CDR2: ENHRY, SYGVKD. Deletions cut 2 bases from V and 6 bases from J, with 14 bases between. There are 14 residues in the CDR3. The CDR3, as DNA: TGTGCCATCAGTGAGCCAGAGGCACGGGGCGAGCAGTACTTC. This codes for CAISEPEARGEQYF.

The rearrangement joins TRBV10-1 to TRBJ1-4; unclear D gene. CDR1 and CDR2 (germline): WNHNN, SYGVQD (reference sequence). This CDR3 comprises 15 residues. V was clipped by 0 bases and J by 8 bases, with 13 bases between them. CDR3 nucleotide sequence: TGCGCCAGCAGTGAGTCCGGGGTCCCCGACGAAAAACTGTTTTTT. Translating it yields CASSESGVPDEKLFF.

The rearrangement uses TRBV29-1 and TRBJ2-5; weak D call: TRBD1 (6 bases). V dropped 8 bases and J dropped 7 bases, with 20 bases sitting between them. Germline assignment: CDR1 SQVTM and CDR2 ANQGSEA. CDR3 size: 13 residues. CDR3 in amino acids: CSFPGHSFSTQYF. DNA of the CDR3: TGCAGCTTTCCGGGACATTCCTTCTCGACCCAGTACTTC. The entire variable domain, with the rest obtained from reference TRBV29-1 and TRBJ2-5, is as follows: SAVISQKPSRDICQRGTSLTIQCQVDSQVTMMFWYRQQPGQSLTLIATANQGSEATYESGFVIDKFPISRPNLTFSTLTVSNMSPEDSSIYLCSFPGHSFSTQYFGPGTRLLVL.

The J gene is TRBJ2-2, the V gene TRBV10-1, with 10 bases identical to TRBD2. The V and J ends lost 4 bases and 7 bases, in that order; junction bases with no gene match: 9. The CDR3 spans 16 residues. Germline V gives CDR1 WNHNN, CDR2 SYGVQD (reference sequence). The CDR3 here is CASSALAGDRGGELFF. The CDR3 region has the DNA TGCGCCAGCAGTGCCCTAGCGGGAGATAGAGGCGGGGAGCTGTTTTTT.

The CDR3 nucleotides are TGTGCCAGCAGTTACTCTAGGGGGGACTACGAGCAGTACTTC. This codes for CASSYSRGDYEQYF. The V and J genes are TRBV6-5 and TRBJ2-7; D is tentatively TRBD1 or TRBD2 (6 bases each). In germline, CDR1 is MNHEY, CDR2 SVGAGI. V lost 0 bases and J 3 bases, leaving 9 bases between the germline ends. This CDR3 region has 14 residues.

A word on this clone: One end of the junction varies from germline; a read error may be responsible. The rearrangement joins TRBV18 to TRBJ1-2, with D unclear. The germline CDR1 and CDR2 sequences are KGHSH and LQKENI. The CDR3 is 12 amino acids. The CDR3 DNA reads as TGTACCAGCTCACCCGAGGTCGGGGGCTACACCTTC. Residues: CTSSPEVGGYTF.

The chain links TRBV28 to TRBJ1-2; 7 bases are shared with TRBD1. Germline CDR1 and CDR2: MDHEN and SYDVKM. CDR3 length equals 16 residues. V lost 10 bases to trimming and J lost 4 bases; unmatched junction nucleotides: 18. Here the CDR3 reads CAIEGARGGFGYGYTF. CDR3 DNA: TGTGCCATCGAGGGGGCTAGAGGGGGTTTCGGCTATGGCTACACCTTC.

The J gene is TRBJ1-2, the V gene TRBV28, with 9 positions matching TRBD1. CDR1 is MDHEN, CDR2 SYDVKM, per germline. The junction had 11 bases not matched to a gene; V was cut back by 5 bases and J by 7 bases. The CDR3 contains 15 residues. The chain's CDR3 is CASSRSTGGVRGYTF. CDR3 DNA: TGTGCCAGCAGTAGATCGACAGGGGGGGTCCGTGGCTACACCTTC.

J is TRBJ2-3 and V is TRBV28, with 10 bases identical to TRBD2. Trimming cost V 3 bases and J 1 base; bases outside gene matches: 4. This CDR3 has 16 residues. CDR1 and CDR2 (germline): MDHEN, SYDVKM. The CDR3 reads CASSFRLAGGTDTQYF. The CDR3 bases are TGTGCCAGCAGTTTCAGGCTAGCGGGGGGCACAGATACGCAGTATTTT.

The chain has TRBV5-4 and TRBJ1-4; TRBD1 is a possible D gene (5 bases). V shed 4 bases and J shed 3 bases, with 10 bases lying between them. This CDR3 spans 14 amino acids. Germline CDR1 SGHNT, CDR2 YYREEE (reference sequence). CDR3 loop: CASSKGPANEKLFF. The CDR3 DNA sequence: TGTGCCAGCAGCAAGGGGCCAGCTAATGAAAAACTGTTTTTT.

The J gene is TRBJ2-1, the V gene TRBV10-2, with a tentative D call TRBD2 (6 bases). Per germline, CDR1 WSHSY and CDR2 SAAADI. CDR3 length: 12 residues. V was cut by 8 bases and J by 9 bases, with 14 bases left in between. CDR3 protein: CASWDLVGEQFF. The CDR3 DNA follows: TGCGCCAGCTGGGACTTAGTGGGTGAGCAGTTCTTC.